This T cell receptor beta chain was identified in a study of Tregs in tolerant kidney transplant recipients. Overall study findings and caveats: Expanding Tregs on activated donor B cells appeared to best identify donor-specific TCRbeta clones. Findings come from small patient numbers and require larger validation.

This table comes from immunoSEQ multiplex PCR, and its TCRdb copy is limited to in-frame clones, with some not included. The sample lists over 70,000 clones; 75% to 95% were seen once. To note about this clone: Its antigen is as yet unknown.

Mixed chimerism was transient after nonmyeloablative marrow transplants from related graft donors. Unstimulated Tregs (CD4+CD25+CD127-) and CD4+CD25- non-Tregs were sorted from PBMCs. The CDR3 has 17 residues. The V gene lost 1 base and the J gene lost 2 bases, with 17 bases spanning the gap. Germline V gene sequence: CDR1 SGHVS, CDR2 FQNEAQ. The rearrangement uses TRBV7-8 and TRBJ1-2; the D gene is possibly TRBD1 (6 bases). Sequenced material: CD4+ T cells from blood (PBMCs), taken 24 months after the transplant. The clonotype comes from a human patient who received a combined kidney and bone marrow transplant. Some of the T cells might come from the graft donor. CDR3 bases: TGTGCCAGCAGCTTAGAGCCAGGGGCCCTTCCCAACTATGGCTACACCTTC. It is translated as CASSLEPGALPNYGYTF.